These 7 T cell receptor beta chains were all obtained from the same sample, sequenced in a study of blood T cell repertoires in COVID-19. Clones were read by immunoSEQ multiplex PCR, and TCRdb kept only the in-frame ones, dropping some. The table lists approximately 250,000 clones, less than 95% of them singletons. The material sequenced was PBMCs or T cells enriched from blood (not recorded which). Source of these receptors: a middle-aged man who had been exposed to COVID-19.

V usage is TRBV9 and J usage is TRBJ1-2; D possibly corresponds to TRBD1 (5 bases). This CDR3 region has 14 residues. Germline V gene data show CDR1 as SGDLS and CDR2 as YYNGEE. Trimming took off 7 bases at V and 0 bases at J, with 13 bases between the two ends. The CDR3 loop is CASRRDFTNYGYTF. The DNA for the CDR3 is TGTGCCAGCCGACGGGACTTTACTAACTATGGCTACACCTTC.

V usage is TRBV24-1 and J usage is TRBJ1-2; TRBD1 matches 8 bases. Germline V CDR1 and CDR2: KGHDR, SFDVKD. V was clipped by 5 bases and J by 6 bases; unmatched bases: 4. This CDR3 comprises 13 residues. In nucleotides, the CDR3 is TGTGCCACCAGTGGGACAGGGATAAATGGCTACACCTTC. Translated: CATSGTGINGYTF.

J is TRBJ2-1 and V is TRBV19; 8 positions agree with TRBD2. CDR1 and CDR2 (germline): LNHDA, SQIVND (reference sequence). V gave up 4 bases and J gave up 1 base; unmatched junction bases: 9. CDR3 length: 17 residues. The CDR3: CASSSLVRGGSYNEQFF. The CDR3 coding sequence is TGTGCCAGTAGTAGCCTCGTCCGGGGGGGGTCCTACAATGAGCAGTTCTTC.

This clone was seen just once. The J gene is TRBJ2-1, the V gene TRBV5-1; 9 bases map to TRBD1. V lost 3 bases and J lost 6; bases outside the gene matches: 10. CDR1 and CDR2 from the germline V gene are SGHRS and YFSETQ. The CDR3 is 16 residues long. In DNA form, the CDR3 reads TGCGCCAGCAGCTGGAGCGGGACAGGGCAACTCAATGAGCAGTTCTTC. It codes for CASSWSGTGQLNEQFF.

This clone appeared once. The V gene is TRBV9, the J gene TRBJ2-1; 11 nucleotides match TRBD2. Losses at the gene ends were 3 bases for V and 7 bases for J; bases not matched to a gene: 6. The CDR3 sequence is 15 residues long. CDR1 and CDR2 from the germline V gene are SGDLS and YYNGEE. CDR3: CASSGLAGRGNEQFF. CDR3 nucleotide sequence: TGTGCCAGCAGCGGACTAGCGGGACGGGGAAATGAGCAGTTCTTC.

In its sample, this clone was seen once. The CDR3 sequence: CASSPAGTSGYEQYF. CDR3 nucleotides: TGTGCCAGCAGTCCTGCCGGGACTAGCGGGTACGAGCAGTACTTC. The chain employs TRBV7-3 and TRBJ2-7, with 12 bases that match TRBD2. V lost 6 bases, J lost 4 bases, and 7 bases stayed unmatched. From germline, CDR1 is SGHTA and CDR2 FQGTGA. The CDR3 length is 15 residues.

The chain uses TRBV18 and TRBJ1-2; no clear D gene. Looked up from germline, CDR1 is KGHSH and CDR2 is LQKENI. This CDR3 contains 13 residues. V lost 2 bases to trimming and J lost 8 bases, with 12 bases between them. CDR3 protein: CASSPEGLRGYTF. CDR3 in DNA: TGTGCCAGCTCACCAGAGGGTTTGCGAGGCTACACCTTC.